This T cell receptor beta chain was retrieved from a study of T-cell memory formation after mild COVID-19. This CDR3 comprises 19 residues. Germline assignment: CDR1 SGHRS and CDR2 YFSETQ. V shed 0 bases and J shed 0 bases, with 22 bases lying between them. Constant-segment-primed 5'RACE gave TCR alpha and TCR beta cDNA libraries with sample barcodes and UMIs. TCRdb independently ran MiXCR on the 5' RACE reads; one entry per CDR3 protein. The data hold about 290,000 distinct CDR3 sequences, with 15% to 20% observed a single time. Findings of the study overall: Cross-reactive memory seemingly joined, as some responding clones were found in pre-infection memory.

This clonotype showed up just a few times. The antigen remains undetermined. The source is a man between 18 and 29 years old who had mild COVID-19 (a few samples of this study predate the infection). Cell type and time point are not known. Material: PBMCs or a T cell subset sorted from them (not recorded which). The chain carries TRBV5-1 and TRBJ2-7, with a weak D call TRBD1 (6 bases). This CDR3 reads CASSLARTVFSSSSYEQYV. As DNA, the CDR3 is TGCGCCAGCAGCTTGGCCAGGACAGTTTTTAGTTCGAGCTCCTACGAGCAGTACGTC.